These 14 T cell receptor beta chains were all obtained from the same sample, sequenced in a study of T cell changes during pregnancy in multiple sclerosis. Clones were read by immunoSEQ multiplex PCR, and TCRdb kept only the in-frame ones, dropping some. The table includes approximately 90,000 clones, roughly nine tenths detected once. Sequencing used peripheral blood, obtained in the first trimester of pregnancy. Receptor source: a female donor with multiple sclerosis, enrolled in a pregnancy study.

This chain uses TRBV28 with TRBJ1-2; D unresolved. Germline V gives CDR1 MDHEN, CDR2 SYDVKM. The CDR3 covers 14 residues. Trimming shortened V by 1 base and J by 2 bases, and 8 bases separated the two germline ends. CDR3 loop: CASSLLGPNYGYTF. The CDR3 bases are TGTGCCAGCAGTTTATTGGGCCCCAACTATGGCTACACCTTC.

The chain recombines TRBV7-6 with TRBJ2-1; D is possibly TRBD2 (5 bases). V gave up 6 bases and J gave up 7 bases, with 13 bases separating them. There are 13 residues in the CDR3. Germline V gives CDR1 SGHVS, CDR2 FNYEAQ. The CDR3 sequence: CASRLGIANEQFF. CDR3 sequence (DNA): TGTGCCAGCAGGCTTGGGATAGCGAATGAGCAGTTCTTC.

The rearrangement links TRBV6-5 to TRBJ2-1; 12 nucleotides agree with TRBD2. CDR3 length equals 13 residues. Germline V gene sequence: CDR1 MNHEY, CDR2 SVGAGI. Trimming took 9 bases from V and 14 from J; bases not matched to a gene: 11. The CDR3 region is CASSRLAGDWEFF. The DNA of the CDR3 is TGTGCCAGTTCTAGACTAGCGGGAGATTGGGAGTTCTTC.

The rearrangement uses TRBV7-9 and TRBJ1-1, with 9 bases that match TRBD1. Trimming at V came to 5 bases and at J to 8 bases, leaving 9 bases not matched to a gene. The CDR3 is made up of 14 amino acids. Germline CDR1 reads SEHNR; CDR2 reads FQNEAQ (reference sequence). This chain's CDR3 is CASSGHRGLTEAFF. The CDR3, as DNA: TGTGCCAGCAGCGGACACAGGGGGCTCACCGAAGCTTTCTTT. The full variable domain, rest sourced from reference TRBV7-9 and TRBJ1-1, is DTGVSQNPRHKITKRGQNVTFRCDPISEHNRLYWYRQTLGQGPEFLTYFQNEAQLEKSRLLSDRFSAERPKGSFSTLEIQRTEQGDSAMYLCASSGHRGLTEAFFGQGTRLTVV.

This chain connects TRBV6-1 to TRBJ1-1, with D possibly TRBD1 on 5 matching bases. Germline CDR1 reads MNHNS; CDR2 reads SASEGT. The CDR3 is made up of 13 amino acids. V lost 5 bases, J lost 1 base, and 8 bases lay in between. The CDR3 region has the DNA TGTGCCAGCAGTCAGGACACGAACACTGAAGCTTTCTTT. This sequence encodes CASSQDTNTEAFF.

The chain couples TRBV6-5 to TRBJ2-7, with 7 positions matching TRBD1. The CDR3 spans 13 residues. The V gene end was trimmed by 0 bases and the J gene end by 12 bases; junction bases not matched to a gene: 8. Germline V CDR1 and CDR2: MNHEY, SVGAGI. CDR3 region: CASSYSRDSGSYF. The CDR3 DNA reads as TGTGCCAGCAGTTACTCCCGGGACAGCGGTTCGTACTTC.

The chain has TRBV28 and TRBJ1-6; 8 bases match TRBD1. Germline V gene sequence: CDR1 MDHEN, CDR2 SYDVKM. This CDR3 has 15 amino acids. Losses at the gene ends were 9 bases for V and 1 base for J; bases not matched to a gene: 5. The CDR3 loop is CASITGGSYNSPLHF. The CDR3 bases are TGTGCCAGTATAACAGGGGGGTCCTATAATTCACCCCTCCACTTT.

In DNA form, the CDR3 reads TGTGCCAGCAGTCTGGGACAGTTCTATGGCTACACCTTC. This sequence encodes CASSLGQFYGYTF. The chain uses TRBV28 and TRBJ1-2; 7 bases map to TRBD1. V trimming: 5 bases; J trimming: 4 bases; junction bases outside the gene matches: 4. There are 13 residues in the CDR3. Germline loops: CDR1 MDHEN, CDR2 SYDVKM.

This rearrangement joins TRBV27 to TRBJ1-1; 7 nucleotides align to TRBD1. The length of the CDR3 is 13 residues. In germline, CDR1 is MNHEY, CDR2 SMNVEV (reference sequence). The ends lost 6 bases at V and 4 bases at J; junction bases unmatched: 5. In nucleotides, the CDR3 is TGTGCCAGCAGGAACAGGGGTGGCACTGAAGCTTTCTTT. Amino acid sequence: CASRNRGGTEAFF.

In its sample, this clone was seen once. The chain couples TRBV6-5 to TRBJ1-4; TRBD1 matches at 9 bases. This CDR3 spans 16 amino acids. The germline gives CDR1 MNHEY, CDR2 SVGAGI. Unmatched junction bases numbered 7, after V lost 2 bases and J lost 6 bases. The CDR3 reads CASSYLGTGKDEKLFF. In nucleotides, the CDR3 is TGTGCCAGCAGTTACCTAGGGACAGGGAAAGATGAAAAACTGTTTTTT.

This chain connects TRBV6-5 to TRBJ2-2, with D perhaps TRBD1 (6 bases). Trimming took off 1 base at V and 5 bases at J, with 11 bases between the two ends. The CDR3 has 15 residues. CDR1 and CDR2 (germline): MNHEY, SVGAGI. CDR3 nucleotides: TGTGCCAGCAGTTACTACGGGACACCAACCGGGGAGCTGTTTTTT. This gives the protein CASSYYGTPTGELFF.

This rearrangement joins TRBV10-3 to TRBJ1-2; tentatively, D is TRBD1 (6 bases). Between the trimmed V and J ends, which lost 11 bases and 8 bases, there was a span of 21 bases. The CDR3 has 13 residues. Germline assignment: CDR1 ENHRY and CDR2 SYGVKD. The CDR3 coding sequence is TGTGCCTCCTCCTTGGACGGACAGATCGGCTACACCTTC. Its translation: CASSLDGQIGYTF.

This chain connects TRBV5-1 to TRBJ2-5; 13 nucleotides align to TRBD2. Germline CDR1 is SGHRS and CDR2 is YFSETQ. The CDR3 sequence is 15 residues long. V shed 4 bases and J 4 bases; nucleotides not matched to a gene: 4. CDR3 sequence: CASSPRLAGGETQYF. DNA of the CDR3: TGCGCCAGCAGCCCTCGACTAGCGGGAGGAGAGACCCAGTACTTC.

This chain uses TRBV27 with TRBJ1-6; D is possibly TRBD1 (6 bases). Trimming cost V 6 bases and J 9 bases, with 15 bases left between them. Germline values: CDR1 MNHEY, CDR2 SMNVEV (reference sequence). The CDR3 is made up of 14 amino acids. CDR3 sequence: CASRRGGSGSPLHF. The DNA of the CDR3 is TGTGCCAGCAGGAGGGGGGGATCGGGTTCACCCCTCCACTTT.